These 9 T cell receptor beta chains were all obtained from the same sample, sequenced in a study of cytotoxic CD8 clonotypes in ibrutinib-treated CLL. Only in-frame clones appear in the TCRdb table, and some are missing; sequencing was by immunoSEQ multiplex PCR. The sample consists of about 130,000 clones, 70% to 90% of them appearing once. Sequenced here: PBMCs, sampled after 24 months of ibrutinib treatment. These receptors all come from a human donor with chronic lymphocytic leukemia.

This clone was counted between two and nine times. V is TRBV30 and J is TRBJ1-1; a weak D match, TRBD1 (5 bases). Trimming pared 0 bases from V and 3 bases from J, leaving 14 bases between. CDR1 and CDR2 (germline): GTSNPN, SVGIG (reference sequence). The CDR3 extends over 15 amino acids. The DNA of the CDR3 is TGTGCCTGGAGTGTACGTCGACAGATGCACACTGAAGCTTTCTTT. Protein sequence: CAWSVRRQMHTEAFF.

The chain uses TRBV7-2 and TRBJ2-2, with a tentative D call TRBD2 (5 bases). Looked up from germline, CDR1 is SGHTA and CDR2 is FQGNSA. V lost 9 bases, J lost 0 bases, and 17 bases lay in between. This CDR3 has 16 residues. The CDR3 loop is CASRPAGISNTGELFF. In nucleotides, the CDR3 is TGTGCCAGTCGCCCCGCCGGGATCTCGAACACCGGGGAGCTGTTTTTT. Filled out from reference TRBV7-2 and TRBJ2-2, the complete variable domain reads GAGVSQSPSNKVTEKGKDVELRCDPISGHTALYWYRQSLGQGLEFLIYFQGNSAPDKSGLPSDRFSAERTGGSVSTLTIQRTQQEDSAVYLCASRPAGISNTGELFFGEGSRLTVL.

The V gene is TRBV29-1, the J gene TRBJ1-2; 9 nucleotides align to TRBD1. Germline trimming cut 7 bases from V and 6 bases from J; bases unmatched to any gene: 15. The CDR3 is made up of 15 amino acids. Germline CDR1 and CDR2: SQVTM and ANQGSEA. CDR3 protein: CSGHIPGQGLDGYTF. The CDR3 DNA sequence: TGCAGCGGGCACATTCCGGGACAGGGTCTGGATGGCTACACCTTC.

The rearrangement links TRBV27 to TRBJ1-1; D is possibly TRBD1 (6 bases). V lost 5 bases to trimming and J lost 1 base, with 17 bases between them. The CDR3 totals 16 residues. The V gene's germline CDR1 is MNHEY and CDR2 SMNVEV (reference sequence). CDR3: CASSTRTAAGNTEAFF. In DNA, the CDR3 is TGTGCCAGCAGTACCCGGACAGCAGCGGGGAACACTGAAGCTTTCTTT.

The CDR3 loop reads CGTFKRARSGNTIYF. CDR3 coding DNA: TGTGGCACTTTCAAGAGGGCTCGCTCTGGAAACACCATATATTTT. The J gene is TRBJ1-3, the V gene TRBV21-1. TRBV21-1 is an annotated pseudogene. CDR3 length: 15 residues.

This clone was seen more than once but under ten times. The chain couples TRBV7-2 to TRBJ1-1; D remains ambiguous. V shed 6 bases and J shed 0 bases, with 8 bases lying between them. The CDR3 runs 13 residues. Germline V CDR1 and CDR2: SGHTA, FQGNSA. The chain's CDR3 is CASSRAVNTEAFF. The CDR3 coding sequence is TGTGCCAGCAGTCGGGCGGTGAACACTGAAGCTTTCTTT.

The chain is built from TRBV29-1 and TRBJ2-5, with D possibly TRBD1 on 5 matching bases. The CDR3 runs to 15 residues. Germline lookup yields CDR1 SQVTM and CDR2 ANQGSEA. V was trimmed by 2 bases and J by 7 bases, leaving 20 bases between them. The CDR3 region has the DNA TGCAGCGTTGAAAGGGGTTACAGCGCCAAGGGGACCCAGTACTTC. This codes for CSVERGYSAKGTQYF.

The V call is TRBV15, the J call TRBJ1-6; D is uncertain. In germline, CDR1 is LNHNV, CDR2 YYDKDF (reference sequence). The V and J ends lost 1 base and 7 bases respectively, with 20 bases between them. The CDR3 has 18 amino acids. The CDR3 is CATSRVLTATAVNSPLHF. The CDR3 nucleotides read TGTGCCACCAGCAGAGTTTTGACGGCAACCGCCGTCAATTCACCCCTCCACTTT.

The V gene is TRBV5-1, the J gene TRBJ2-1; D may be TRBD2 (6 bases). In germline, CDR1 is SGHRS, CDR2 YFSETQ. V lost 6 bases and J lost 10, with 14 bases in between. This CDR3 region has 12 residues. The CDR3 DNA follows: TGCGCCAGCATGGGGGAGGCAGACGAGCAGTTCTTC. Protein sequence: CASMGEADEQFF. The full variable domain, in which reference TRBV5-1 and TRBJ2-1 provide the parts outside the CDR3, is KAGVTQTPRYLIKTRGQQVTLSCSPISGHRSVSWYQQTPGQGLQFLFEYFSETQRNKGNFPGRFSGRQFSNSRSEMNVSTLELGDSALYLCASMGEADEQFFGPGTRLTVL.